Given below is one T cell receptor beta chain in context. Antigen unknown. This table comes from immunoSEQ multiplex PCR, and its TCRdb copy is limited to in-frame clones, with some not included. The sample consists of fewer than 20,000 clones, approximately 83% of them appearing once. The germline gives CDR1 SGHNT, CDR2 YYREEE (reference sequence). Trimming took 7 bases from V and 4 from J; bases not matched to a gene: 6. The CDR3 loop spans 13 amino acids. This sample's time point: newly diagnosed, previously untreated cHL patient sample. Negative selection with magnetic separation was used to purify CD4+ T cells from thawed PBMCs. Newly diagnosed, untreated classical Hodgkin lymphoma PBMCs provided comparison. The data were obtained in a study of PD-1 blockade in classical Hodgkin lymphoma. Whole-study results and caveats: Newly diagnosed patients had baseline TCR diversity that was reportedly lower than that of healthy donors. Differences between repertoires have undefined causes, possibly disease activity or prior therapy.

The V and J genes are TRBV5-4 and TRBJ2-7; 9 bases match TRBD2. The clonotype comes from a human donor with classical Hodgkin lymphoma. The sequenced sample consisted of CD4+ T cells from blood. CDR3 sequence reads: CASVLAGGYEQYF. In nucleotides, the CDR3 is TGTGCCAGCGTCCTGGCGGGAGGGTACGAGCAGTACTTC. Looking up the rest from reference TRBV5-4 and TRBJ2-7 gives the full variable domain: ETGVTQSPTHLIKTRGQQVTLRCSSQSGHNTVSWYQQALGQGPQFIFQYYREEENGRGNFPPRFSGLQFPNYSSELNVNALELDDSALYLCASVLAGGYEQYFGPGTRLTVT.